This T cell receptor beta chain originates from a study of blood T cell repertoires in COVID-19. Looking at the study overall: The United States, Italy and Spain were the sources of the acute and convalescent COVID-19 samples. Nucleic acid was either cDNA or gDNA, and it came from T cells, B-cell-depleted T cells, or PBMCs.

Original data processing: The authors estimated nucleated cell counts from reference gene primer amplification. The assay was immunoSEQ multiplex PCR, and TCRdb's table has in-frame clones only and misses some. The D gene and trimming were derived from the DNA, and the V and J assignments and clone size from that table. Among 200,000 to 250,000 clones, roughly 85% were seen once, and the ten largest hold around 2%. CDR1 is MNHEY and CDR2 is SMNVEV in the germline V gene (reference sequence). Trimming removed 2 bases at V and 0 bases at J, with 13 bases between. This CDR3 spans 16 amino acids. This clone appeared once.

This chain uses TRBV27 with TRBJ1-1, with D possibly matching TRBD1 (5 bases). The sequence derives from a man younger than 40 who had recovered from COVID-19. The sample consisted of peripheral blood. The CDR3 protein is CASSLIPGSMNTEAFF. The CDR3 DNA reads TGTGCCAGCAGTTTAATTCCAGGGTCCATGAACACTGAAGCTTTCTTT.